The present TCR beta chain was sequenced within a study of T cells after yellow fever vaccination. Turning to the study itself: Researchers used SMART-Seq v4 Ultra Low Input to prepare fractions that had low cell numbers. Overall study results and limits: Post-booster repertoires contained most primary-vaccination clones again (around 96% CD4, roughly 91% CD8). Weaker, the secondary response had a peak occurring faster, on day 5 versus 15.

As concerns this clonotype: Its antigen is still unknown.

In TCRdb, the 5' RACE reads were re-called with MiXCR into one record per CDR3 protein. Among 300,000 to 400,000 distinct CDR3 sequences listed, 8.5% to 9% were seen once. Trimming removed 3 bases from V and 0 bases from J, with 16 bases in between. Germline loops: CDR1 SQVTM, CDR2 ANQGSEA. The CDR3 is 16 residues long. Source: PBMCs, taken on the day of the first yellow fever vaccination. The chain links TRBV29-1 to TRBJ2-3; possible D gene TRBD2, 6 bases. The sequence came from a man aged 18 to 30 who received the YFV17D yellow fever vaccine. The CDR3 loop is CSVDLYGGESTDTQYF. The DNA for the CDR3 is TGCAGCGTTGACCTATACGGGGGAGAGAGCACAGATACGCAGTATTTT.